The rows below give T cell receptor beta chains drawn from one sample of a study of T cells in Graves' hyperthyroidism and ophthalmopathy. TCRdb processed the multiplex PCR reads anew with MiXCR; each CDR3 protein has one entry. The table has 330,000 or so distinct CDR3 sequences, around 18% seen once. Sequenced sample: blood. Receptors originate from a middle-aged woman with Graves' ophthalmopathy. CDR3s include the opening cysteine and the closing phenylalanine or tryptophan. D genes are given only for firm matches. Some rows mark clone size as missing; the rest say once, few, many or name a class of expanded clone.

clone_size	v_call	j_call	d_call	cdr3_nt	cdr3_aa
many	TRBV2	TRBJ1-5	TRBD1	TGTGCCAGCAATCAAGGGACAGGTCCTTATCAGCCCCAGCATTTT	CASNQGTGPYQPQHF
NA	TRBV15	TRBJ1-5	NA	TGTGCCACCAGCAGAGATCGGGAGGCGCAAAATCAGCCCCAGCATTTT	CATSRDREAQNQPQHF
many	TRBV19	TRBJ2-7	NA	TGTGCCAGTACCAGCCGGGACATCCCTTTTCCCTACGAGCAGTACTTC	CASTSRDIPFPYEQYF
few	TRBV19	TRBJ2-5	TRBD2	TGTGCCAGTAGCAAGAGCGGGGCGACCCAGTACTTC	CASSKSGATQYF
many	TRBV19	TRBJ1-1	NA	TGTGCAGCGGGGAACGGTGAAGCTTTCTTT	CAAGNGEAFF
many	TRBV11-2	TRBJ2-7	NA	TGTGCCAGCAGCTTAGGCCCTATATCCTACGAGCAGTACTTC	CASSLGPISYEQYF
NA	TRBV6-1	TRBJ1-3	NA	TGTGCCAGCAGGACGGCGGTTGGAGACACCATATATTTT	CASRTAVGDTIYF
NA	TRBV14	TRBJ1-1	NA	TGTGCCAGCAGCCAATCTCTTCCCCGGGGGACTGAAGCTTTCTTT	CASSQSLPRGTEAFF
few	TRBV3-1	TRBJ2-7	NA	TGTGCCAGCAACGAAGGCACCTACGAGCAGTACTTC	CASNEGTYEQYF
many	TRBV27	TRBJ2-7	NA	TGTGCCAGCAGTTTAGGGTGGGGAACCTCCTACGAGCAGTACTTC	CASSLGWGTSYEQYF
many	TRBV4-2	TRBJ1-2	NA	TGTGCCAGCAGCCAGAACAAGAGGGATGGCTACACCTTC	CASSQNKRDGYTF
NA	TRBV12-3/TRBV12-4	TRBJ2-2	TRBD2	TGTGCCAGCAGTTTGGTGGTAGCGGGAGGAACCGGGGAGCTGTTTTTT	CASSLVVAGGTGELFF
NA	TRBV5-1	TRBJ2-7	NA	TGCGCCAGCAGCTTGGGTGCAGCTCCCTCGGCGGGCGAGCAGTACTTC	CASSLGAAPSAGEQYF
many	TRBV7-9	TRBJ1-5	TRBD1	TGTGCCAGCAGCGCGTCAGGGGGTACTCAGCCCCAGCATTTT	CASSASGGTQPQHF
many	TRBV11-1	TRBJ2-5	TRBD1	TGTGCCAGCAGCAGTCCTGGACAGGGATCGGAGACCCAGTACTTC	CASSSPGQGSETQYF
many	TRBV29-1	TRBJ2-5	TRBD1	TGCAGCGCTGAGACAGGGGCCCTCCAGTACTTC	CSAETGALQYF
many	TRBV19	TRBJ2-7	NA	TGTGCCAGTAGTAGGGGGACGGAATCCTACGAGCAGTACTTC	CASSRGTESYEQYF
many	TRBV7-2	TRBJ2-7	NA	TGTGCCAGCAGCTCCCGGAGGGCCATGGGGGAGCAGTACTTC	CASSSRRAMGEQYF
many	TRBV10-3	TRBJ2-2	TRBD1	TGTGCCACAAGACAGGGACCCAACACCGGGGAGCTGTTTTTT	CATRQGPNTGELFF
many	TRBV18	TRBJ1-1	NA	TGTGCCAGCTCAGGACAGAGAAACACTGAAGCTTTCTTT	CASSGQRNTEAFF
NA	TRBV3-1	TRBJ1-1	NA	TGTGCCAGCAGCCCCCGAGCCAGGTGGGGCACTGAAGCTTTCTTT	CASSPRARWGTEAFF
many	TRBV7-9	TRBJ1-1	NA	TGTGCCAGCAGCTCGAAATCGGGATTCACTGAAGCTTTCTTT	CASSSKSGFTEAFF
few	TRBV4-1	TRBJ2-5	NA	TGCGCCAGCAGCCAAGACCCGGGGAGGGAGACCCAGTACTTC	CASSQDPGRETQYF
once	TRBV12-3/TRBV12-4	TRBJ2-7	TRBD2	TGTGCCAGCAGTGAGGGACTAGCGGTCCACTACGAGCAGTACTTC	CASSEGLAVHYEQYF
many	TRBV12-3/TRBV12-4	TRBJ2-3	TRBD2	TGTGCCAGCAGTTCACTAGCGGGAGGGGCAGATACGCAGTATTTT	CASSSLAGGADTQYF
many	TRBV12-5	TRBJ1-5	NA	TGTGCTAGTGGTTGGTATAGCAATCAGCCCCAGCATTTT	CASGWYSNQPQHF
many	TRBV28	TRBJ1-5	TRBD1	TGTGCCAGCCAGGGGGCCGGGAATAGCAATCAGCCCCAGCATTTT	CASQGAGNSNQPQHF
many	TRBV24-1	TRBJ2-3	NA	TGTGCCACCGGCGGCGGCAGCACAGATACGCAGTATTTT	CATGGGSTDTQYF
many	TRBV7-2	TRBJ2-2	NA	TGTGCCAGCAGCCCCAGACCCGCCGGGGAGCTGTTTTTT	CASSPRPAGELFF
many	TRBV6-2/TRBV6-3	TRBJ2-6	NA	TGTGCCAGCGACCAACAAGGGAAAAATCCACTGGGGGCCAACGTCCTGACTTTC	CASDQQGKNPLGANVLTF
many	TRBV13	TRBJ2-7	NA	TGTGCCAGCAGCTTGGGGGGCCAGAGGTTCTACGAGCAGTACTTC	CASSLGGQRFYEQYF
many	TRBV6-2/TRBV6-3	TRBJ1-2	NA	TGTGCCAGCAGTATGGGGCACAGGGCTGGCTACACCTTC	CASSMGHRAGYTF
many	TRBV4-2	TRBJ2-7	TRBD2	TGTGCCAGCAGCCAAGGGCTAGCGGGAGAGGAGCAGTACTTC	CASSQGLAGEEQYF
many	TRBV7-8	TRBJ1-2	NA	TGTGCCAGCAGCTTAGTTCTTCGGGGGGGCCTCGACGGCTACACCTTC	CASSLVLRGGLDGYTF
many	TRBV7-9	TRBJ2-5	TRBD2	TGTGCCAGCAGCTTAAAGACTAGCGGGAAAGAGACCCAGTACTTC	CASSLKTSGKETQYF
many	TRBV12-3/TRBV12-4	TRBJ2-7	NA	TGTGCCAGCACATCTCCCGGGAAAAACTACGAGCAGTACTTC	CASTSPGKNYEQYF
NA	TRBV4-3	TRBJ2-7	TRBD2	TGCGCCAGCAGCCAAGGCCTAGCGGGAGTTCACGAGCAGTACTTC	CASSQGLAGVHEQYF
many	TRBV24-1	TRBJ2-1	TRBD1	TGTGCCACCAGTTCGAGCGGACAGGGAGTGGGCAATGAGCAGTTCTTC	CATSSSGQGVGNEQFF
many	TRBV5-1	TRBJ2-7	TRBD1	TGCGCCAGCAGCCCCGGGACAGGCCCCTACGAGCAGTACTTC	CASSPGTGPYEQYF
many	TRBV3-1	TRBJ2-5	NA	TGTGCCAGCCGGAGGCAGGGCATGGGGGAGACCCAGTACTTC	CASRRQGMGETQYF
NA	TRBV12-3/TRBV12-4	TRBJ2-5	NA	TGTGCCAGCAGGCGATCCGGGGGCACGGAGACTCAGTACTTC	CASRRSGGTETQYF
many	TRBV6-4	TRBJ2-3	TRBD2	TGTGCCAGCAGGGGACTAGCGGGAGACACAGATACGCAGTATTTT	CASRGLAGDTDTQYF
many	TRBV20-1	TRBJ1-2	TRBD1	TGCAGTGCTACCCGGGACAGTAGGGGCTACACCTTC	CSATRDSRGYTF
many	TRBV7-6	TRBJ2-7	TRBD2	TGTGCCAGCAGTCGTTCTAGCGGCCTTGGCTACGAGCAGTACTTC	CASSRSSGLGYEQYF
many	TRBV6-5	TRBJ2-7	NA	TGTGCCAGCAGTTTAGGAGAAACAGGGTACAGAGCCTACGAGCAGTACTTC	CASSLGETGYRAYEQYF
many	TRBV6-2/TRBV6-3	TRBJ2-2	NA	TGTGCCAGCAAGAGACAAAACACCGGGGAGCTGTTTTTT	CASKRQNTGELFF
many	TRBV27	TRBJ2-7	NA	TGTGCCAGCAGTCAACACCCCTACGAGCAGTACTTC	CASSQHPYEQYF
many	TRBV28	TRBJ2-7	TRBD1	TGTGCCAGCAAACACCTAGGCGGGACAGGGGAACACGAGCAGTACTTC	CASKHLGGTGEHEQYF